One sample yielded the 2 T cell receptor beta chains listed below, sequenced in a study of cytomegalovirus exposure and HLA in healthy donors. TCRdb's copy holds only in-frame clones and misses some; the assay was immunoSEQ multiplex PCR. The sample lists over 150,000 clones, 75% to 85% seen once, with 13% in the top ten. Sequencing was done on a sample of PBMCs. These TCRs come from a woman younger than 45 in good health and CMV-seropositive.

The V gene is TRBV6-6, the J gene TRBJ2-1, with D possibly TRBD1 on 6 matching bases. Trimming took 10 bases from V and 8 from J, leaving 18 bases between them. CDR1 MNHNY and CDR2 SVGAGI come from the germline V gene (reference sequence). The CDR3 extends over 13 amino acids. This chain's CDR3 is CAIQGRWGDEQFF. The CDR3 DNA is TGTGCCATTCAGGGGCGGTGGGGCGATGAGCAGTTCTTC.

The chain joins TRBV14 to TRBJ1-2; 8 bases are a match to TRBD1. Per germline, CDR1 SGHDN and CDR2 FVKESK. J was trimmed by 3 bases and V by 1 base; bases with no gene match: 10. The CDR3 spans 17 residues. CDR3 nucleotides: TGTGCCAGCAGCCAAGTCTTGTCACAGGGGGTTGACTATGGCTACACCTTC. It is translated as CASSQVLSQGVDYGYTF.